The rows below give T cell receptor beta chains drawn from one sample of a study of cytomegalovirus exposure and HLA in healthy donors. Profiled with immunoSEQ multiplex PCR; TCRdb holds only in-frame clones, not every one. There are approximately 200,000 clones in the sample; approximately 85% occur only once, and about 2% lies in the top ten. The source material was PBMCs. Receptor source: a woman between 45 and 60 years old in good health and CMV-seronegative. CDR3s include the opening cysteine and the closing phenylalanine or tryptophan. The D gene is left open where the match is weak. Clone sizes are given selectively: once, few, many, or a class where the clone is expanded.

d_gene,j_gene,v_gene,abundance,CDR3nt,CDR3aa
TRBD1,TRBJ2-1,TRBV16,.,TGTGCCAGCAGCCAAGGACAGGGACGATACAATGAGCAGTTCTTC,CASSQGQGRYNEQFF
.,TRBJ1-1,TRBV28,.,TGTGCCAGCAGTCCTCCCCTAGGGGAGAACACTGAAGCTTTCTTT,CASSPPLGENTEAFF
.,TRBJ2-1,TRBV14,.,TGTGCCAGCAGCTTTTCCCAGGGTAATCCCTACAATGAGCAGTTCTTC,CASSFSQGNPYNEQFF
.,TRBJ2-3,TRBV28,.,TGTGCCAGCAGTTTATCATTTCCAGATACGCAGTATTTT,CASSLSFPDTQYF
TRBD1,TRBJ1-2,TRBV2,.,TGTGCCAGCAGTGAAAGGGGGACAGCTAACTATGGCTACACCTTC,CASSERGTANYGYTF
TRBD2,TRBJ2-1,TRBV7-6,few,TGTGCCAGCAGCTTAGGAGGGCCGGGAGGCTACAATGAGCAGTTCTTC,CASSLGGPGGYNEQFF
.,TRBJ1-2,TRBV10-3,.,TGTGCCATCAGTGAGCCGGGTTATGGCTACACCTTC,CAISEPGYGYTF
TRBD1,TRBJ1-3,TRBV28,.,TGTGCCAGCAGTCTCCGGGGACAGACCGGAAACACCATATATTTT,CASSLRGQTGNTIYF
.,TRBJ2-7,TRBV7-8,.,TGTGCCAGCACCCTGACGGGTCTCGTCTCCGAGCAGTACTTC,CASTLTGLVSEQYF
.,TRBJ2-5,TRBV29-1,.,TGCAGCGTGGCAGGGAATCCTGCCCAAGAGACCCAGTACTTC,CSVAGNPAQETQYF
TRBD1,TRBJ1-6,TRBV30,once,TGTGCCTGGAGGGGGGACAGGGCCAATTCACCCCTCCACTTT,CAWRGDRANSPLHF
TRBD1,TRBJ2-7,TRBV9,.,TGTGCCAGCAGCTCAACGGGGACAGGGGGCCTCGCCTACGAGCAGTACTTC,CASSSTGTGGLAYEQYF
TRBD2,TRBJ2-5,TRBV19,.,TGTGCCAGTAGTATAGTTGGTAGCGGGTTTGAGGAGACCCAGTACTTC,CASSIVGSGFEETQYF
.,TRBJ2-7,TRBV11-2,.,TGTGCCAGCAGCTTAGTGATCGGTCCACGGTACGAGCAGTACTTC,CASSLVIGPRYEQYF
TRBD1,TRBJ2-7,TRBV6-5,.,TGTGCCAGCAGTTCCCAGACAGGGCCCTACGAGCAGTACTTC,CASSSQTGPYEQYF
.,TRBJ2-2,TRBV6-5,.,TGTGCCAGCAGTTACTCTCGGGGCGGGGAGCTGTTTTTT,CASSYSRGGELFF
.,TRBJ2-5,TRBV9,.,TGTGCCAGCAGCGTAGGACGGAATGGGGAGCAGTACTTC,CASSVGRNGEQYF
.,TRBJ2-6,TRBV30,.,TGTGCCTGGAGTACAGGGAGCTCTGGGGCCAACGTCCTGACTTTC,CAWSTGSSGANVLTF
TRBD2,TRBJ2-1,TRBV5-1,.,TGCGCCAGCAGCGCGGGACTAGCGGGAGGGCCGAGGCCGAAGCAGTTCTTC,CASSAGLAGGPRPKQFF
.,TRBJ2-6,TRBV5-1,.,TGCGCCAGCAGCCTACAGCCTTCTGGGGCCAACGTCCTGACTTTC,CASSLQPSGANVLTF
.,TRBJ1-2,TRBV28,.,TGTGCCAGCAGTGGGGGCGGGCAGAACTACTATGGCTACACCTTC,CASSGGGQNYYGYTF
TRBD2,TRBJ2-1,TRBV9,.,TGTGCCAGCAGCGGCACTTTGGGGGGGTCGAGGGGGCAGTTCTTC,CASSGTLGGSRGQFF
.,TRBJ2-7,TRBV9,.,TGTGCCAGCAGCGTAGATGGTAGGACGGGAGTAACGGGTTACGAGCAGTACTTC,CASSVDGRTGVTGYEQYF
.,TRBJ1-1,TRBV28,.,TGTGCCAGCAGCCCGGCGGGGGGGACTAACACTGAAGCTTTCTTT,CASSPAGGTNTEAFF
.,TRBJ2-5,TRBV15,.,TGTGCCACCAGCAGAGGGCTGCTGCAAGAGACCCAGTACTTC,CATSRGLLQETQYF
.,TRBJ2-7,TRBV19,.,TGTGCCAGTAGTATAGCCCGGCGGAGCTCCTACGAGCAGTACTTC,CASSIARRSSYEQYF
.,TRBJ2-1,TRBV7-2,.,TGTGCCAGCAGCTTAAGTGATAGTCCAAGTGAGCAGTTCTTC,CASSLSDSPSEQFF
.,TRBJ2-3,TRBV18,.,TGTGCCAGCTCACCCATCGACAGTAGTTGGGGTACGCAGTATTTT,CASSPIDSSWGTQYF
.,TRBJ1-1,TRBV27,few,TGTGCCAGCAGTTTAAGGCAGGGCTACACTGAAGCTTTCTTT,CASSLRQGYTEAFF
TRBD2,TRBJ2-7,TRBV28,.,TGTGCCAGCTTTAGCGGGTCTTACTCCTACGAGCAGTACTTC,CASFSGSYSYEQYF
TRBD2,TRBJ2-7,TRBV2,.,TGTGCCAGCACTCCGGGGGGGGCCCCTAACTACGAGCAGTACTTC,CASTPGGAPNYEQYF
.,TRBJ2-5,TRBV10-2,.,TGCGCCAGCAGTGTTGGACTCGGGGGATCGACCCAGTACTTC,CASSVGLGGSTQYF
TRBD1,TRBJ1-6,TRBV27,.,TGTGCCAGCAGTCTGGGACAGGGTGGTAGTTCACCCCTCCACTTT,CASSLGQGGSSPLHF
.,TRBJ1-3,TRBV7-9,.,TGTGCCAGCAGCTTAGGACAGACGACTGGAAACACCATATATTTT,CASSLGQTTGNTIYF
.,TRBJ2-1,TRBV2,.,TGTGCCAGCAGTGAAGAGGTAGCAAATGAGCAGTTCTTC,CASSEEVANEQFF
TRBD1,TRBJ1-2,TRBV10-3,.,TGTGCCATCAGTGAGTTTGGACAGGGGAATGGCTACACCTTC,CAISEFGQGNGYTF
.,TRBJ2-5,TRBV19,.,TGTGCCAGTAGTACAGGGTCCTATGGTGTAAGGACCCAGTACTTC,CASSTGSYGVRTQYF
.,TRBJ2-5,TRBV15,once,TGTGCCACCAGCAGAGATAGGCACGGGGAGACCCAGTACTTC,CATSRDRHGETQYF
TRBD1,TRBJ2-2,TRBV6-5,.,TGTGCCCCCCGCCGTTCGACAGGGTCCGGCGGGGAGCTGTTTTTT,CAPRRSTGSGGELFF
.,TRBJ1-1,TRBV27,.,TGTGCCAGCAGTTTAGGAGGGACTCCCAACACTGAAGCTTTCTTT,CASSLGGTPNTEAFF
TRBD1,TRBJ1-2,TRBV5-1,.,TGCGCCAGCAGCTTCGACAGGGCCCAATATGGCTACACCTTC,CASSFDRAQYGYTF
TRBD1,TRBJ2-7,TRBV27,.,TGTGCCAGCAGTCACGACCGCAGGGGGTCTCCGGACGAGCAGTACTTC,CASSHDRRGSPDEQYF
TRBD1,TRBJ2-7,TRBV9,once,TGTGCCAGCAGCGCTGACAGGGGGCAGGACGAGCAGTACTTC,CASSADRGQDEQYF
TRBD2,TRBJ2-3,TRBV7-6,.,TGTGCCAGCAGCTCACTAGCGGGTCAAACGCAGTATTTT,CASSSLAGQTQYF
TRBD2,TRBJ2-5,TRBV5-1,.,TGCGCCAGCAGCTTGAGGGTAGCGGGAGTCTCAGAGACCCAGTACTTC,CASSLRVAGVSETQYF
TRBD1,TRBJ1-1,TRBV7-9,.,TGTGCCAGCAGCGGGGGACAGGGGAACACTGAAGCTTTCTTT,CASSGGQGNTEAFF
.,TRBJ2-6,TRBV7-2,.,TGTGCCAGCAGCCCTGAGGGTCTTCTTACTGGGGCCAACGTCCTGACTTTC,CASSPEGLLTGANVLTF
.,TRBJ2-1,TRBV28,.,TGTGCCAGCAGTCTCGGACTAGAGCAGTTCTTC,CASSLGLEQFF
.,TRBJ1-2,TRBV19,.,TGTGCCAGTAGTATTGATTCGGCAGGCAGTAACTATGGCTACACCTTC,CASSIDSAGSNYGYTF
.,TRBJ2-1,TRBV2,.,TGTGCCAGCAGTGCGGGGGTTCAGCAGTTCTTC,CASSAGVQQFF
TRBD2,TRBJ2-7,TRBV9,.,TGTGCCAGCAGCGCCAGGACTAGCGGGGAGCAGTACTTC,CASSARTSGEQYF